The next 10 T cell receptor beta chains were all read from a single sample in a study of blood T cell repertoires in COVID-19. The repertoire was sequenced with immunoSEQ multiplex PCR; TCRdb's copy has only in-frame clones and lacks some. The sample shows about 68,000 clones, 84% of them seen only once. The sample consisted of peripheral blood. Every receptor here comes from a man between 50 and 59 years old with active COVID-19.

This chain connects TRBV11-1 to TRBJ2-1; D possibly corresponds to TRBD1 (6 bases). The CDR3 has 16 residues. Trimming stripped 1 base from V and 6 bases from J, with 16 bases between. CDR1 is SGHAT and CDR2 is FQDESV in the germline V gene (reference sequence). The CDR3: CASSLGGTTAINEQFF. CDR3 coding DNA: TGTGCCAGCAGCTTAGGAGGGACAACCGCCATCAATGAGCAGTTCTTC.

The chain recombines TRBV24-1 with TRBJ1-1; 7 bases are a match to TRBD1. The CDR3 has 16 amino acids. V trimming: 3 bases; J trimming: 7 bases; junction bases outside the gene matches: 13. In germline, CDR1 is KGHDR, CDR2 SFDVKD. For the CDR3, the DNA is TGTGCCACCAGTGATATCTTCAACAGGGGCCAACTTGAAGCTTTCTTT. Amino acid sequence: CATSDIFNRGQLEAFF.

The chain has TRBV29-1 and TRBJ1-2, with 8 bases that match TRBD1. The germline V gene encodes CDR1 SQVTM and CDR2 ANQGSEA. CDR3 length: 12 residues. The junction had 7 bases not matched to a gene; V was cut back by 6 bases and J by 7 bases. Written as DNA, the CDR3 is TGCAGCGTCAAACAGGGGGTTCGTGGCTACACCTTC. Amino acids: CSVKQGVRGYTF.

J is TRBJ2-7 and V is TRBV2; 9 nucleotides agree with TRBD2. V gave up 8 bases and J gave up 0 bases; unmatched junction bases: 11. Germline lookup yields CDR1 SNHLY and CDR2 FYNNEI. This CDR3 is built from 16 residues. The CDR3 coding sequence is TGTGCCAGCGGTGTACTAGCGGGCCTGAGCTCCTACGAGCAGTACTTC. Its protein is CASGVLAGLSSYEQYF.

The CDR3 sequence: CASSSRPLAGLGQYF. CDR3 bases: TGTGCCAGCAGCTCTAGACCACTAGCGGGGCTGGGGCAGTATTTT. J is TRBJ2-3 and V is TRBV7-2; 10 nucleotides agree with TRBD2. The trim removed 4 bases at V and 11 bases at J, leaving 12 bases unmatched. The length of the CDR3 is 15 residues. Germline assignment: CDR1 SGHTA and CDR2 FQGNSA.

The chain employs TRBV15 and TRBJ2-5, with D perhaps matching TRBD1 (6 bases). The CDR3 runs 16 residues. Trimming stripped 0 bases from V and 2 bases from J, with 13 bases between. The germline CDR1 and CDR2 sequences are LNHNV and YYDKDF (reference sequence). CDR3 protein: CATSREQGMGQETQYF. CDR3 coding DNA: TGTGCCACCAGCAGAGAGCAGGGGATGGGGCAAGAGACCCAGTACTTC.

In DNA, the CDR3 is TGTGCCAGTAGACCTCCGGGGTGGACTGAAGCTTTCTTT. Residues: CASRPPGWTEAFF. The chain has TRBV19 and TRBJ1-1; no clear D gene. Germline lookup yields CDR1 LNHDA and CDR2 SQIVND (reference sequence). V was shortened by 6 bases and J by 5 bases, with 13 bases between the two germline ends. The CDR3 runs to 13 residues.

The CDR3 region has the DNA TGTGCCAGCAGCTACGGACGGGGAACCTACGAGCAGTACTTC. Its protein is CASSYGRGTYEQYF. The rearrangement joins TRBV5-4 to TRBJ2-7, with D possibly TRBD2 on 5 matching bases. Germline lookup yields CDR1 SGHNT and CDR2 YYREEE (reference sequence). The CDR3 extends over 14 amino acids. The V gene lost 3 bases and the J gene lost 2 bases, with 12 bases spanning the gap.

The chain carries TRBV27 and TRBJ1-2, with a tentative D call TRBD1 (6 bases). Trimming cost V 6 bases and J 8 bases, with 25 bases left between them. In germline, CDR1 is MNHEY, CDR2 SMNVEV (reference sequence). This CDR3 has 16 amino acids. In DNA form, the CDR3 reads TGTGCCAGCAGGACGCTAATGGGACAATTCCGCGGGGGCTACACCTTC. It codes for CASRTLMGQFRGGYTF.

The J gene is TRBJ1-1, the V gene TRBV10-3; 9 bases fit TRBD1. Germline CDR1 reads ENHRY; CDR2 reads SYGVKD. V lost 7 bases and J lost 7; bases outside the gene matches: 7. The CDR3 is 13 residues long. The CDR3 protein is CAITGTGFNEAFF. The CDR3 nucleotides are TGTGCCATCACCGGGACAGGGTTTAATGAAGCTTTCTTT.